The 20 T cell receptor beta chains presented below share a single source sample, sequenced in a study of blood T cell repertoires in COVID-19. Data came from immunoSEQ multiplex PCR; TCRdb stores just in-frame clones and leaves some out. In the table there are about 280,000 clones, approximately 82% of which are singletons. The specimen was PBMCs or T cells enriched from blood (not recorded which). The source is a man aged 40-49 years who had been exposed to COVID-19.

This clone was observed a handful of times. The V and J genes are TRBV4-1 and TRBJ1-1; TRBD1 is a possible D gene (6 bases). Germline assignment: CDR1 MGHRA and CDR2 YSYEKL. V lost 3 bases to trimming and J lost 5 bases, with 16 bases between them. CDR3 length: 15 residues. The CDR3 sequence: CASSQATGFGTEAFF. The CDR3 DNA reads as TGCGCCAGCAGCCAGGCAACAGGGTTCGGGACTGAAGCTTTCTTT.

In DNA, the CDR3 is TGTGCCATCAGAGAACTAGCGGCCTCCCAGGAGCAGTACTTC. Its protein product is CAIRELAASQEQYF. The V and J genes are TRBV10-3 and TRBJ2-7; 8 bases fit TRBD2. The length of the CDR3 is 14 residues. CDR1 is ENHRY, CDR2 SYGVKD, per germline. J was trimmed by 7 bases and V by 6 bases; bases with no gene match: 11.

As DNA, the CDR3 is TGTGCCAGCAGCGCACTAGCGGGCTACAATGAGCAGTTCTTC. The encoded protein is CASSALAGYNEQFF. The chain has TRBV2 and TRBJ2-1; 9 nucleotides agree with TRBD2. Trimming at V came to 6 bases and at J to 3 bases, leaving 3 bases not matched to a gene. The CDR3 totals 14 residues. Germline CDR1 is SNHLY and CDR2 is FYNNEI.

V is TRBV24-1 and J is TRBJ1-1, with D perhaps TRBD1 (5 bases). From germline, CDR1 is KGHDR and CDR2 SFDVKD. This CDR3 region has 15 residues. Trimming removed 0 bases at V and 3 bases at J, with 10 bases between. CDR3 loop: CATSDLSARDTEAFF. For the CDR3, the DNA is TGTGCCACCAGTGATTTGTCAGCCAGGGACACTGAAGCTTTCTTT.

The chain is built from TRBV3-1 (or the pseudogene TRBV3-2) and TRBJ2-5, with a weak D call TRBD2 (5 bases). Germline V gene data show CDR1 as LGHDT and CDR2 as YNNKEL (reference sequence). Deletions cut 4 bases from V and 2 bases from J, with 11 bases between. The CDR3 has 14 amino acids. The CDR3 loop reads CASSRRLPQETQYF. As DNA, the CDR3 is TGTGCCAGCAGCCGAAGACTACCTCAAGAGACCCAGTACTTC.

This sequence joins TRBV2 and TRBJ2-7; 7 bases map to TRBD2. The CDR3 covers 15 residues. The germline gives CDR1 SNHLY, CDR2 FYNNEI. V trimming: 6 bases; J trimming: 4 bases; junction bases outside the gene matches: 12. The CDR3 nucleotides are TGTGCCAGCAGCCGCGGACTAGTTGTGGGTTACGAGCAGTACTTC. The encoded protein is CASSRGLVVGYEQYF.

The CDR3 nucleotides are TGTGCCAGCAGCCAAGGGAGTGCTGGGAGCAATCAGCCCCAGCATTTT. It specifies CASSQGSAGSNQPQHF. J is TRBJ1-5 and V is TRBV7-2; D ambiguous. The CDR3 covers 16 residues. Germline values: CDR1 SGHTA, CDR2 FQGNSA. The V end was cut by 5 bases, the J end by 1 base, with 15 bases between.

This sequence joins TRBV19 and TRBJ2-6; TRBD1 aligns across 7 bases. V shed 7 bases and J 0 bases; nucleotides not matched to a gene: 9. This CDR3 is built from 17 residues. The germline CDR1 and CDR2 sequences are LNHDA and SQIVND (reference sequence). The CDR3 spells CASIRGQAGSGANVLTF. Written as DNA, the CDR3 is TGTGCCAGTATCCGCGGACAGGCAGGCTCTGGGGCCAACGTCCTGACTTTC.

Comments on this clone: Other DNA sequences in the sample encode the same CDR3. J is TRBJ1-5 and V is TRBV3-1 (or the pseudogene TRBV3-2); the D gene is possibly TRBD1 (5 bases). This CDR3 is 15 amino acids long. Germline V gives CDR1 LGHDT, CDR2 YNNKEL (reference sequence). The V gene lost 2 bases and the J gene lost 4 bases, with 12 bases spanning the gap. The CDR3 DNA is TGTGCCAGCAGCCAAATGGGGCAGGGTAATCAGCCCCAGCATTTT. Protein product: CASSQMGQGNQPQHF.

The V gene is TRBV9, the J gene TRBJ1-2; 9 nucleotides align to TRBD1. Germline values: CDR1 SGDLS, CDR2 YYNGEE. The trim removed 0 bases at V and 5 bases at J, leaving 5 bases unmatched. The CDR3 has 15 amino acids. This CDR3 reads CASSVVTGGVYGYTF. In nucleotides, the CDR3 is TGTGCCAGCAGCGTAGTGACAGGGGGAGTATATGGCTACACCTTC.

The gene calls are TRBV5-4 and TRBJ1-2; D is ambiguous. The CDR3 spans 13 residues. Trimming cost V 1 base and J 8 bases, with 12 bases left between them. The germline CDR1 and CDR2 sequences are SGHNT and YYREEE (reference sequence). CDR3 sequence: CASSLMGGHGYTF. As DNA, the CDR3 is TGTGCCAGCAGCTTGATGGGTGGGCACGGCTACACCTTC. The variable domain in full, completed from reference TRBV5-4 and TRBJ1-2, reads ETGVTQSPTHLIKTRGQQVTLRCSSQSGHNTVSWYQQALGQGPQFIFQYYREEENGRGNFPPRFSGLQFPNYSSELNVNALELDDSALYLCASSLMGGHGYTFGSGTRLTVV.

The chain couples TRBV11-2 to TRBJ2-1; D remains ambiguous. The germline V gene encodes CDR1 SGHAT and CDR2 FQNNGV. CDR3 size: 13 residues. The ends were cut back, 5 bases at V and 5 bases at J, with 10 bases in the middle. CDR3 nucleotide sequence: TGTGCCAGCAGCCTAACTCTAGACAATGAGCAGTTCTTC. This sequence encodes CASSLTLDNEQFF.

Remarks on this clone: This same CDR3 is encoded by further DNA sequences in the sample. The chain joins TRBV19 to TRBJ1-5, with a tentative D call TRBD1 (6 bases). From germline, CDR1 is LNHDA and CDR2 SQIVND (reference sequence). Deletions cut 4 bases from V and 4 bases from J, with 11 bases between. The CDR3 is 14 residues long. The CDR3 loop reads CASSTGQPNQPQHF. CDR3 nucleotides: TGTGCCAGTAGTACCGGACAGCCTAATCAGCCCCAGCATTTT.

The CDR3 nucleotides read TGCGCCAGCAGTGAGCGGTCAAGCGGGGAGCTGTTTTTT. It translates to CASSERSSGELFF. The chain carries TRBV10-2 and TRBJ2-2; D remains unclear. The V end was cut by 2 bases, the J end by 7 bases, with 8 bases between. This CDR3 contains 13 residues. Germline V lookup: CDR1 WSHSY, CDR2 SAAADI.

This chain connects TRBV6-5 to TRBJ2-7, with D hard to call. The CDR3 has 13 amino acids. Between the trimmed V and J ends, which lost 9 bases and 3 bases, there was a span of 15 bases. Germline V gene sequence: CDR1 MNHEY, CDR2 SVGAGI. The DNA of the CDR3 is TGTGCCAGTGCGGCGCTCCTTGACTACGAGCAGTACTTC. Amino acid sequence: CASAALLDYEQYF.

V gene TRBV10-3 combines with J gene TRBJ1-1; 8 positions match TRBD1. CDR3 size: 14 residues. The trim removed 0 bases at V and 3 bases at J, leaving 0 bases unmatched. Germline V gene lookup returns CDR1 ENHRY and CDR2 SYGVKD. DNA of the CDR3: TGTGCCATCAGTGAGTCACAGGGGGACACTGAAGCTTTCTTT. Translation: CAISESQGDTEAFF.

The rearrangement links TRBV7-8 to TRBJ1-1; tentative D call: TRBD1 (5 bases). Germline lookup yields CDR1 SGHVS and CDR2 FQNEAQ. CDR3 length: 13 amino acids. V lost 5 bases to trimming and J lost 6 bases, with 13 bases between them. Here the CDR3 DNA reads TGTGCCAGCAGCGTCGACAGAGGAGCTGAAGCTTTCTTT. This codes for CASSVDRGAEAFF.

This chain joins TRBV7-2 and TRBJ1-1; TRBD1 matches 9 bases. Germline CDR1 and CDR2: SGHTA and FQGNSA. The V gene end was trimmed by 5 bases and the J gene end by 0 bases; junction bases not matched to a gene: 16. The CDR3 covers 19 residues. DNA of the CDR3: TGTGCCAGCAGCCCGAGGGACAGGGAGGTATCTAAGATGAACACTGAAGCTTTCTTT. Amino acid sequence: CASSPRDREVSKMNTEAFF.

The gene calls are TRBV9 and TRBJ2-1; D perhaps matches TRBD2 (6 bases). Looked up from germline, CDR1 is SGDLS and CDR2 is YYNGEE. Trimming left V 0 bases short and J 0 bases short, with 10 bases between. The CDR3 sequence is 16 residues long. Here the CDR3 DNA reads TGTGCCAGCAGCGTAGTGGCGGGAAACTCCTACAATGAGCAGTTCTTC. This sequence encodes CASSVVAGNSYNEQFF.

This chain joins TRBV19 and TRBJ2-1; 16 bases align to TRBD2. The germline V gene has CDR1 LNHDA and CDR2 SQIVND (reference sequence). There are 15 residues in the CDR3. The J segment lost 9 bases and the V segment lost 7 bases, leaving 6 bases of the junction unmatched. CDR3 protein: CASTGTSGRVAEQFF. The CDR3 DNA is TGTGCCAGTACCGGGACTAGCGGGAGGGTGGCTGAGCAGTTCTTC.